The entry below describes one TCR beta chain. One entry per CDR3 protein, called by TCRdb with MiXCR from the 5' RACE reads. Altogether a few hundred thousand distinct CDR3 sequences are present, about a sixth being singletons, with the ten largest covering 15% to 20%. This CDR3 region has 14 residues. V was clipped by 0 bases and J by 13 bases, with 16 bases between them. Germline V gene lookup returns CDR1 LGHDT and CDR2 YNNKEL (reference sequence). This sample is drawn from a study of T cells after yellow fever vaccination. The starting material was PBMCs, obtained 5 to 6 days after the first yellow fever vaccination. This clonotype originated in a man younger than 30 who received the YFV17D yellow fever vaccine. The chain links TRBV3-1 to TRBJ2-4; unclear D gene. The CDR3: CASSQDHPSEIQYF. The DNA of the CDR3 is TGTGCCAGCAGCCAAGATCACCCCTCCGAGATCCAGTACTTC.